These 21 T cell receptor beta chains were sequenced from one sample in a study of blood T cell repertoires in COVID-19. Clones were sequenced by immunoSEQ multiplex PCR, and TCRdb holds only the in-frame ones, with some missing. The table lists 200,000 to 250,000 clones, approximately 80% of them singletons. Sequences were obtained from peripheral blood. These receptors originate from an elderly woman with COVID-19, enrolled during active disease.

The rearrangement joins TRBV3-1 (or the pseudogene TRBV3-2) to TRBJ2-5, with D perhaps TRBD2 (6 bases). V gave up 0 bases and J gave up 7 bases, with 9 bases separating them. CDR1 is LGHDT and CDR2 is YNNKEL in the germline V gene (reference sequence). The CDR3 is made up of 13 amino acids. The DNA for the CDR3 is TGTGCCAGCAGCCAAGACGGCGGGGCGACCCAGTACTTC. Protein product: CASSQDGGATQYF.

The chain uses TRBV4-1 and TRBJ2-1; 9 nucleotides agree with TRBD2. J gave up 6 bases and V 3 bases, and 9 bases lay outside the gene matches. The CDR3 has 16 residues. The germline gives CDR1 MGHRA, CDR2 YSYEKL. The CDR3 loop reads CASSQPPGLAVNEQFF. CDR3 coding DNA: TGCGCCAGCAGCCAGCCCCCGGGACTAGCCGTCAATGAGCAGTTCTTC.

The J gene is TRBJ2-2, the V gene TRBV5-1; 9 bases are shared with TRBD2. V gave up 3 bases and J gave up 6 bases; unmatched junction bases: 3. Germline V lookup: CDR1 SGHRS, CDR2 YFSETQ. This CDR3 contains 14 residues. DNA of the CDR3: TGCGCCAGCAGCTCTAGCGGGGCTCCCGGGGAGCTGTTTTTT. This translates into CASSSSGAPGELFF. The full variable domain, with the rest looked up from reference TRBV5-1 and TRBJ2-2, is KAGVTQTPRYLIKTRGQQVTLSCSPISGHRSVSWYQQTPGQGLQFLFEYFSETQRNKGNFPGRFSGRQFSNSRSEMNVSTLELGDSALYLCASSSSGAPGELFFGEGSRLTVL.

This rearrangement joins TRBV19 to TRBJ2-7, with a weak D call TRBD2 (5 bases). Germline V gives CDR1 LNHDA, CDR2 SQIVND (reference sequence). V lost 5 bases to trimming and J lost 4 bases, with 12 bases between them. The CDR3 extends over 13 amino acids. The chain's CDR3 is CASSLIEGYEQYF. DNA of the CDR3: TGTGCCAGTAGTCTTATAGAGGGTTACGAGCAGTACTTC.

The chain recombines TRBV11-2 with TRBJ1-1; D unresolved. The CDR3 contains 14 residues. The germline CDR1 and CDR2 sequences are SGHAT and FQNNGV. The V end lost 1 base, the J end lost 0 bases, and 6 bases lay between the germline ends. CDR3 amino acids: CASSLGHVNTEAFF. DNA of the CDR3: TGTGCCAGCAGCTTAGGACACGTGAACACTGAAGCTTTCTTT.

The chain combines TRBV3-1 (or the pseudogene TRBV3-2) with TRBJ2-5; TRBD2 agrees at 9 bases. There are 14 residues in the CDR3. V lost 4 bases to trimming and J lost 4 bases; unmatched junction nucleotides: 4. Germline-derived CDR1 and CDR2 are LGHDT and YNNKEL (reference sequence). The CDR3 DNA is TGTGCCAGCAGCCCTAGCGGGGCCCCAGAGACCCAGTACTTC. It codes for CASSPSGAPETQYF.

The chain links TRBV27 to TRBJ1-1, with TRBD1 matching over 8 bases. With 3 bases clipped from V and 1 base from J, the junction kept 7 bases outside the gene matches. The CDR3 extends over 16 amino acids. The V gene's germline CDR1 is MNHEY and CDR2 SMNVEV (reference sequence). CDR3 bases: TGTGCCAGCAGTTTCCGCTGGACAGGGAGGAACACTGAAGCTTTCTTT. Translating gives CASSFRWTGRNTEAFF.

The rearrangement joins TRBV5-5 to TRBJ2-3; TRBD2 matches at 9 bases. There are 15 residues in the CDR3. The germline V gene encodes CDR1 SGHKS and CDR2 YYEKEE (reference sequence). After removal of 1 base from V and 7 bases from J, the junction contained 7 bases not matched to a gene. CDR3 nucleotide sequence: TGTGCCAGCAGCTTGAGCGGGGGGCATCCTAATACGCAGTATTTT. This gives the protein CASSLSGGHPNTQYF. The full variable domain, rest sourced from reference TRBV5-5 and TRBJ2-3, is DAGVTQSPTHLIKTRGQQVTLRCSPISGHKSVSWYQQVLGQGPQFIFQYYEKEERGRGNFPDRFSARQFPNYSSELNVNALLLGDSALYLCASSLSGGHPNTQYFGPGTRLTVL.

The V call is TRBV18, the J call TRBJ1-5; tentatively, D is TRBD1 (6 bases). Trimming stripped 3 bases from V and 7 bases from J, with 13 bases between. Per the germline V gene, CDR1 is KGHSH and CDR2 is LQKENI. CDR3 length: 14 residues. In DNA form, the CDR3 reads TGTGCCAGCTCACCGGTAGGGGGGGAGCAGCCCCAGCATTTT. Translation gives CASSPVGGEQPQHF.

This clone was observed at least ten times. The chain couples TRBV9 to TRBJ1-2, with 7 bases aligning to TRBD1. CDR1 is SGDLS, CDR2 YYNGEE, per germline. Germline trimming cut 4 bases from V and 4 bases from J; bases unmatched to any gene: 10. The CDR3 has 15 amino acids. The CDR3 DNA sequence: TGTGCCAGCAGCCCACAACAGGGGACGAGCTATGGCTACACCTTC. Translating gives CASSPQQGTSYGYTF.

Only one count was recorded for this clone. V and J are TRBV24-1 and TRBJ2-3; TRBD2 agrees at 11 bases. Germline values: CDR1 KGHDR, CDR2 SFDVKD. The V gene end was trimmed by 4 bases and the J gene end by 3 bases; junction bases not matched to a gene: 5. The CDR3 has 16 residues. The CDR3 bases are TGTGCCACCAGTGACCTCACTAGCGGGAGAACAGATACGCAGTATTTT. It encodes CATSDLTSGRTDTQYF.

The CDR3 protein is CASSERDYGYTF. DNA for the CDR3: TGTGCCAGCAGTGAACGGGACTATGGCTACACCTTC. The chain recombines TRBV6-1 with TRBJ1-2; D is unclear. The CDR3 covers 12 residues. Trimming cost V 2 bases and J 3 bases, with 4 bases left between them. Germline CDR1 and CDR2: MNHNS and SASEGT.

The V call is TRBV19, the J call TRBJ1-2; D is possibly TRBD1 (6 bases). The CDR3 has 14 residues. CDR1 is LNHDA and CDR2 is SQIVND in the germline V gene (reference sequence). The V end lost 5 bases, the J end lost 7 bases, and 17 bases lay between the germline ends. The CDR3, as DNA: TGTGCCAGTAGTCCAATACAGGGAGTTCGTGGCTACACCTTC. Protein product: CASSPIQGVRGYTF.

This chain joins TRBV5-6 and TRBJ2-3, with 7 bases aligning to TRBD2. Trimming at V came to 5 bases and at J to 0 bases, leaving 9 bases not matched to a gene. The germline CDR1 and CDR2 sequences are SGHDT and YYEEEE. The CDR3 is 16 amino acids. The DNA of the CDR3 is TGTGCCAGCAGGTGGCGGGGGACGCGGAGCACAGATACGCAGTATTTT. As protein: CASRWRGTRSTDTQYF.

The chain combines TRBV3-1 (or the pseudogene TRBV3-2) with TRBJ1-4, with D uncertain. The CDR3 contains 16 residues. Per germline, CDR1 LGHDT and CDR2 YNNKEL (reference sequence). V lost 0 bases to trimming and J lost 10 bases, with 18 bases between them. CDR3 in DNA: TGTGCCAGCAGCCAAGATAGTGAGGGAGTGTATGGAAAACTGTTTTTT. Amino acid sequence: CASSQDSEGVYGKLFF.

This chain joins TRBV21-1 and TRBJ2-5; the tabulated D call, TRBD2, remains unverified against the DNA. TRBV21-1 is listed as a pseudogene. The CDR3 has 11 residues. The CDR3 DNA reads TGTGCCAGCAGCCTGCAAGAGACCCAGTACTTC. Its translation is CASSLQETQYF.

This chain connects TRBV28 to TRBJ2-7, with D possibly being TRBD1 (5 bases). The CDR3 spans 14 residues. Germline V gene lookup returns CDR1 MDHEN and CDR2 SYDVKM. V lost 3 bases and J lost 2, with 11 bases in between. In DNA, the CDR3 is TGTGCCAGCAGTTTTCCAGGGCTGGCCTACGAGCAGTACTTC. Protein: CASSFPGLAYEQYF.

The V gene is TRBV10-3, the J gene TRBJ2-7; TRBD1 agrees at 7 bases. Trimming took 2 bases from V and 7 from J; bases not matched to a gene: 2. The CDR3 totals 12 residues. CDR1 is ENHRY, CDR2 SYGVKD, per germline. CDR3 DNA sequence: TGTGCCATCAGTGAGAACAGGGGAGAGCAGTACTTC. Its translation: CAISENRGEQYF.

This chain uses TRBV28 with TRBJ1-1; 7 nucleotides match TRBD1. This CDR3 comprises 12 residues. The germline V gene encodes CDR1 MDHEN and CDR2 SYDVKM. V lost 8 bases to trimming and J lost 11 bases; unmatched junction nucleotides: 11. The CDR3 is CASLGIARGAFF. CDR3 bases: TGTGCCAGCTTGGGTATAGCCAGGGGGGCTTTCTTT.

The gene calls are TRBV5-1 and TRBJ2-1; 10 bases line up with TRBD2. This CDR3 spans 15 amino acids. Germline-derived CDR1 and CDR2 are SGHRS and YFSETQ. The junction had 3 bases not matched to a gene; V was cut back by 6 bases and J by 0 bases. CDR3 nucleotide sequence: TGCGCCAGCACGACTAGCGGGTCCTCCTACAATGAGCAGTTCTTC. Its translation: CASTTSGSSYNEQFF.

The gene calls are TRBV2 and TRBJ1-5; the match to TRBD1 covers 7 bases. Germline V gene sequence: CDR1 SNHLY, CDR2 FYNNEI. Trimming took 6 bases from V and 4 from J; bases not matched to a gene: 12. This CDR3 comprises 16 residues. CDR3 coding DNA: TGTGCCAGCAGGGGTTCTCCGGGACAGCAAAATCAGCCCCAGCATTTT. Protein: CASRGSPGQQNQPQHF.